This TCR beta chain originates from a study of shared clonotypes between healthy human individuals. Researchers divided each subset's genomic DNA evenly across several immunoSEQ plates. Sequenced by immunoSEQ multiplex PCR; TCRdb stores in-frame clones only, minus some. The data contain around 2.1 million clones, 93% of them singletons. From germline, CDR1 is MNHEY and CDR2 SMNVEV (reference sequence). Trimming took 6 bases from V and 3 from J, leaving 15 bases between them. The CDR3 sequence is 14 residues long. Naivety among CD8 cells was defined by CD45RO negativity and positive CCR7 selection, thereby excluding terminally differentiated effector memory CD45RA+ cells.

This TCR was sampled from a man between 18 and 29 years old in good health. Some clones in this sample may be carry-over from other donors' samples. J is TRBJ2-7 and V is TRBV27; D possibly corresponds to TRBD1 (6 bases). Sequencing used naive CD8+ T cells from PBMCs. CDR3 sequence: CASRNLDRNYEQYF. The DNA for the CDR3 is TGTGCCAGCAGGAACCTGGACAGAAACTACGAGCAGTACTTC.